This TCR beta chain was captured in a study of cytomegalovirus exposure and HLA in healthy donors. Primers for the PCR totalled 60 Vbeta and 13 Jbeta. In the authors' methods: In a later analysis, the count reached 80 million or so unique TCR beta chains, with about 11 million shared. The data were produced by immunoSEQ multiplex PCR, yet TCRdb's version contains in-frame clones alone and is incomplete. The DNA was the basis for D and trimming; V, J and clone size are from that table. The data contain 90,000 to 120,000 clones, roughly 73% of them singletons. From germline, CDR1 is LNHDA and CDR2 SQIVND (reference sequence). V lost 4 bases to trimming and J lost 5 bases, with 20 bases between them. The CDR3 spans 16 residues.

This clonotype was sampled from a man aged 25-45 years in good health and CMV-seronegative. The chain combines TRBV19 with TRBJ2-5; D might be TRBD1 (5 bases). Sequenced: PBMCs. The CDR3, as DNA: TGTGCCAGTAGTACTAACCCTCTAGGGGTCTGGGAGACCCAGTACTTC. The encoded protein is CASSTNPLGVWETQYF.